Listed below are T cell receptor beta chains from one sample, sequenced in a study of shared clonotypes between healthy human individuals. Only in-frame clones appear in the TCRdb table, and some are missing; sequencing was by immunoSEQ multiplex PCR. Of millions of clones listed, approximately 94% are singletons. The source material was naive CD4+ T cells sorted from blood. Every receptor here comes from a man aged 18 to 30 in good health. CDR3s include the opening cysteine and the closing phenylalanine or tryptophan. Each record gives: J gene, V gene, CDR3 length, clone size, D gene, CDR3 protein, CDR3 DNA. D genes are given only for firm matches. The listing skips clone size in some rows; elsewhere it reads once, few, many or a size class.

TRBJ2-5,TRBV6-5,11,few,.,CASSTRETQYF,TGTGCCAGCAGTACTCGGGAGACCCAGTACTTC
TRBJ1-4,TRBV28,13,.,.,CASMRGRNEKLFF,TGTGCCAGCATGCGGGGGCGTAATGAAAAACTGTTTTTT
TRBJ2-1,TRBV6-5,15,once,.,CASSYDASSYNEQFF,TGTGCCAGCAGTTACGACGCTAGCTCCTACAATGAGCAGTTCTTC
TRBJ2-3,TRBV7-2,15,.,.,CASSSGVPRTDTQYF,TGTGCCAGCAGCTCCGGGGTTCCTCGCACAGATACGCAGTATTTT
TRBJ2-1,TRBV5-1,12,.,.,CASSPDINEQFF,TGCGCCAGCAGCCCCGATATCAATGAGCAGTTCTTC
TRBJ2-6,TRBV10-3,18,.,TRBD2,CAISATSGTNSGANVLTF,TGTGCCATCAGTGCCACTAGCGGGACCAACTCTGGGGCCAACGTCCTGACTTTC
TRBJ1-2,TRBV29-1,15,.,TRBD1,CSVLTRTGLNYGYTF,TGCAGCGTTCTTACAAGGACAGGCCTTAACTATGGCTACACCTTC
TRBJ2-2,TRBV7-3,15,.,.,CASSQQGPVTGELFF,TGTGCCAGCAGCCAACAGGGTCCGGTAACCGGGGAGCTGTTTTTT
TRBJ2-3,TRBV28,15,.,TRBD2,CASSFWGLAGLTQYF,TGTGCCAGCAGTTTCTGGGGACTAGCGGGATTAACGCAGTATTTT
TRBJ2-2,TRBV18,20,.,TRBD2,CASSPRLAGVGARNTGELFF,TGTGCCAGCTCACCAAGACTAGCGGGAGTAGGAGCTCGGAACACCGGGGAGCTGTTTTTT
TRBJ1-4,TRBV18,14,.,.,CASSPGAINEKLFF,TGTGCCAGCTCACCTGGGGCGATTAATGAAAAACTGTTTTTT
TRBJ2-5,TRBV7-9,16,.,.,CASSLEGTYPQETQYF,TGTGCCAGCAGCTTAGAGGGAACCTACCCTCAAGAGACCCAGTACTTC
TRBJ2-2,TRBV9,14,.,.,CASSVATYTGELFF,TGTGCCAGCAGCGTAGCTACCTACACCGGGGAGCTGTTTTTT
TRBJ2-7,TRBV28,15,.,TRBD2,CASSYPGGASYEQYF,TGTGCCAGCAGTTACCCGGGGGGGGCCTCCTACGAGCAGTACTTC
TRBJ2-7,TRBV10-3,16,.,.,CAISQALDIHGYEQYF,TGTGCCATCAGCCAAGCCCTAGATATTCACGGCTACGAGCAGTACTTC
TRBJ2-1,TRBV29-1,13,.,.,CSARTGLVNEQFF,TGCAGCGCCCGAACAGGGCTCGTGAATGAGCAGTTCTTC
TRBJ1-5,TRBV7-2,12,once,.,CASSRPNQPQHF,TGTGCCAGCAGCCGACCCAATCAGCCCCAGCATTTT
TRBJ2-7,TRBV11-2,13,.,TRBD2,CATASRGSYEQYF,TGTGCCACAGCGTCTCGCGGGAGCTACGAGCAGTACTTC
TRBJ2-7,TRBV5-4,15,.,TRBD1,CASSSGTGSSYEQYF,TGTGCCAGCAGCTCCGGGACAGGGAGCTCCTACGAGCAGTACTTC
TRBJ2-2,TRBV6-5,13,.,.,CASSQLHTGELFF,TGTGCCAGCAGCCAACTACACACCGGGGAGCTGTTTTTT
TRBJ2-4,TRBV7-2,13,.,.,CASSAGTENIQYF,TGTGCCAGCAGCGCCGGGACTGAAAACATTCAGTACTTC
TRBJ1-2,TRBV28,13,once,.,CASSLPGNYGYTF,TGTGCCAGCAGTTTACCTGGCAACTATGGCTACACCTTC
TRBJ1-4,TRBV7-2,16,.,.,CASSPSRVSINEKLFF,TGTGCCAGCAGCCCCTCCAGGGTCTCTATTAATGAAAAACTGTTTTTT
TRBJ1-2,TRBV7-9,14,.,TRBD1,CASSPQGANYGYTF,TGTGCCAGCAGCCCCCAGGGGGCGAACTATGGCTACACCTTC
TRBJ2-2,TRBV18,16,.,TRBD1,CASSPRTGYSTGELFF,TGTGCCAGCTCACCTCGGACAGGGTACAGCACCGGGGAGCTGTTTTTT
TRBJ1-2,TRBV6-1,15,.,.,CASSEAMGTAYGYTF,TGTGCCAGCAGTGAAGCAATGGGGACGGCTTATGGCTACACCTTC
TRBJ1-1,TRBV10-3,14,.,.,CAISERGLNTEAFF,TGTGCCATCAGTGAACGGGGACTGAACACTGAAGCTTTCTTT
TRBJ1-2,TRBV18,15,.,TRBD1,CASSPDRTSNYGYTF,TGTGCCAGCTCACCGGACAGGACTTCTAACTATGGCTACACCTTC
TRBJ2-3,TRBV6-6,16,.,.,CASSYWGGEAADTQYF,TGTGCCAGCAGTTACTGGGGCGGGGAGGCCGCAGATACGCAGTATTTT
TRBJ1-2,TRBV5-6,14,once,.,CASSLATANYGYTF,TGTGCCAGCAGCTTGGCCACAGCTAACTATGGCTACACCTTC
TRBJ2-4,TRBV11-2,13,once,.,CASRTPAGGIQYF,TGTGCCAGCCGGACGCCGGCCGGCGGCATTCAGTACTTC
TRBJ1-5,TRBV15,15,.,.,CATQNSLGSNQPQHF,TGTGCCACCCAGAACAGCCTGGGTAGCAATCAGCCCCAGCATTTT
TRBJ1-1,TRBV5-1,13,.,.,CASSWAMNTEAFF,TGCGCCAGCAGCTGGGCAATGAACACTGAAGCTTTCTTT
TRBJ2-3,TRBV5-6,16,.,TRBD2,CASSLALAGPTDTQYF,TGTGCCAGCAGCTTGGCTCTAGCGGGGCCCACAGATACGCAGTATTTT
TRBJ1-2,TRBV6-5,16,.,TRBD1,CASSYGTGGGPYGYTF,TGTGCCAGCAGTTACGGGACAGGGGGGGGCCCCTATGGCTACACCTTC
TRBJ2-2,TRBV7-2,16,once,.,CASSLEPGFNTGELFF,TGTGCCAGCAGCTTAGAACCGGGATTCAACACCGGGGAGCTGTTTTTT